A selection of T cell receptor beta chains follows, all from one sample in a study of T cell responses to AZD1222 COVID-19 vaccine. Some clones are missing from TCRdb's copy, which holds only in-frame ones; the method was immunoSEQ multiplex PCR. The table records 100,000 to 150,000 clones, roughly 87% of them present only once. This specimen consisted of peripheral blood, obtained on day 0 of AZD1222 vaccination. Receptor source: an adult in good health. Both conserved end residues are trimmed from each CDR3.

>TRBJ1-4|13|TRBV9
ASSTRTGPGEKLF
>TRBJ1-1|10|TRBV10-3
AISTLGAEAF
>TRBJ2-3|12|TRBV5-6
ASSRTMYADTQY
>TRBJ1-6|13|TRBV3-1/TRBV3-2
ASSQGQGLNSPLH
>TRBJ2-7|14|TRBV4-2
ASSQAGLAEGYEQY
>TRBJ2-4|13|TRBV5-5
ASSSRDPTGDIQY
>TRBJ2-2|12|TRBV30
AHGSPGRAGELF
>TRBJ1-1|11|TRBV29-1
SVVLDGGGEAF
>TRBJ2-7|13|TRBV7-3
ASSSPASGVYEQY
>TRBJ2-1|12|TRBV6-5
ASSPGTAYNEQF
>TRBJ2-7|14|TRBV6-5
ASSYSTAGGLYEQY
>TRBJ2-7|17|TRBV5-1
ASRFGRGRVAGGKDEQY
>TRBJ1-2|11|TRBV6-4
ASSEGQGLGYT
>TRBJ2-5|17|TRBV11-3
ASSLVLGGTDSFQETQY
>TRBJ2-7|13|TRBV9
ASSAQMGLSYEQY
>TRBJ1-2|10|TRBV28
ASSILLDGYT
>TRBJ1-2|12|TRBV27
ASKQGVVAYGYT
>TRBJ2-7|6|TRBV12-2
ASRWGY
>TRBJ2-1|14|TRBV7-3
ASSFLAGISYNEQF
>TRBJ1-1|10|TRBV6-5
ASGRDPPEAF
>TRBJ1-2|13|TRBV5-5
ASSPWTDLPYGYT
>TRBJ2-1|15|TRBV24-1
ATSDWDREVMNNEQF
>TRBJ2-7|11|TRBV19
ASSMREGYEQY
>TRBJ1-5|13|TRBV28
ASSQAGQSNQPQH
>TRBJ2-7|11|TRBV2
ASALGRGNEQY
>TRBJ2-5|14|TRBV18
ASSPLPRGWEETQY
>TRBJ2-7|13|TRBV24-1
ATSDNEAGTYEQY
>TRBJ1-3|13|TRBV28
ASSYPPPSGNTIY
>TRBJ2-7|12|TRBV28
ASTRDRGLYEQY
>TRBJ2-7|11|TRBV5-5
ASSLVKPYEQY
>TRBJ2-5|14|TRBV7-9
ASSFVGTALQETQY
>TRBJ2-3|13|TRBV9
ASTAGASSTDTQY
>TRBJ2-7|12|TRBV6-5
ASSYERGAYEQY
>TRBJ1-1|11|TRBV7-9
ASSLGGRTEAF
>TRBJ1-5|15|TRBV7-9
ASSFVLGGGNDQPQH
>TRBJ2-7|12|TRBV14
ASSHGTGFYEQY
>TRBJ1-4|15|TRBV4-2
ASSQQRRTGTNEKLF
>TRBJ2-7|11|TRBV4-1
ASSQAPRYEQY
>TRBJ2-1|10|TRBV7-9
ASRLGDRGQF
>TRBJ2-7|12|TRBV6-5
ASNQGSNSYEQY
>TRBJ1-3|10|TRBV7-9
ASSFEGDTIY
>TRBJ1-2|10|TRBV3-1/TRBV3-2
ASSQEWSTRT
>TRBJ1-4|17|TRBV4-1
ASSQAHLFGPSTNEKLF
>TRBJ1-2|12|TRBV28
ASRMGQNIYGYT
>TRBJ2-7|11|TRBV4-1
ASSQVIGGEQY
>TRBJ1-1|12|TRBV19
ASSKDTRSSTAF
>TRBJ2-2|14|TRBV11-3
ASNTRTGWGTGELF
>TRBJ2-5|15|TRBV9
ASSVAPEGGGQETQY
>TRBJ2-1|15|TRBV7-2
ASSDQPGLAVYNEQF
>TRBJ2-1|14|TRBV13
ASSLERERPYNEQF
>TRBJ2-1|17|TRBV15
ATSRDLSFGTSRGNEQF
>TRBJ1-2|10|TRBV25-1
ASSDSSYGYT
>TRBJ2-1|13|TRBV7-3
ASSFSSGPAYEQF
>TRBJ1-2|11|TRBV7-9
ASSLDRADGYT
>TRBJ2-5|11|TRBV6-5
ASSRTGKETQY
>TRBJ1-1|11|TRBV5-1
ASSLYVNTEAF
>TRBJ2-3|12|TRBV7-7
ASSTGSAGDTQY
>TRBJ1-5|12|TRBV9
ASSVGWGNQPQH